This TCR beta chain stems from a study of cytomegalovirus exposure and HLA in healthy donors. General study points: What a later analysis showed was that several of the most significant clusters appeared linked to common viral pathogens. Previously analyzed data showed that most TCR beta V segments were productive at a frequency of about 90% or about 30%. In vitro assays verified that three CMV-associated chains recognized CMV antigens specifically. In a later analysis, most CMV-associated TCR beta chains appeared HLA-restricted.

The CDR3 spans 16 residues. With V trimmed by 4 bases and J by 0 bases, 4 bases remained unmatched. Primers included in the PCR were 60 Vbeta and 13 Jbeta primers. Here immunoSEQ multiplex PCR was the method, and the copy in TCRdb shows in-frame clones only, minus some. The sample yields 65,000 to 100,000 clones, more than 75% seen once. As for this clone: Its antigen is still unknown.

The V gene is TRBV5-3, the J gene TRBJ2-7, with 13 bases matching TRBD2. TRBV5-3 has ORF status, its function being uncertain. The sequence was obtained from a woman between 35 and 50 years old in good health and CMV-seropositive. Material: PBMCs. Written as DNA, the CDR3 is TGTGCCAGAAGCCAACGACTAGCGGGAGGCTCCTACGAGCAGTACTTC. The encoded protein is CARSQRLAGGSYEQYF.